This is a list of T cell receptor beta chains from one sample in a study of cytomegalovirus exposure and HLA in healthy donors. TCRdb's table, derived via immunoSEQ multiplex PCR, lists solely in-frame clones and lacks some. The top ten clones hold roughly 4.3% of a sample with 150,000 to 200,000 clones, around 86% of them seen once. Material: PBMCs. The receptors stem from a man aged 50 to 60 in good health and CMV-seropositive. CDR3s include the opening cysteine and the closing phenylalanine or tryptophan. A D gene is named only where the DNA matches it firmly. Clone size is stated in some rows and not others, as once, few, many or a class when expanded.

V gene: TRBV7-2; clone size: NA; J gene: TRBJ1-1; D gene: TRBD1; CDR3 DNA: TGTGCCAGCAGCTTGGACAGGGGCCCTGAAGCTTTCTTT; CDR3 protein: CASSLDRGPEAFF
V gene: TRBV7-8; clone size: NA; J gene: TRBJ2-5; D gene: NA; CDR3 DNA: TGTGCCAGCAGCTTAGGAGGCGGCCAGACCCAGTACTTC; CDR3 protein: CASSLGGGQTQYF
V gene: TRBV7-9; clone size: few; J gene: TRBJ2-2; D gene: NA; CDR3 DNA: TGTGCCAGCAGCTTAGCGGTCACAGGGACGGGCGGGGAGCTGTTTTTT; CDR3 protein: CASSLAVTGTGGELFF
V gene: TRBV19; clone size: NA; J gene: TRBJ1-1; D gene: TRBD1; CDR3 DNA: TGTGCCAGTAGCCTCGGGATGGGACAGGGAGGATTCCGGTGGGCTTTCTTT; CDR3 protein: CASSLGMGQGGFRWAFF
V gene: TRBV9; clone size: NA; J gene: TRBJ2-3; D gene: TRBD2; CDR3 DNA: TGTGCCAGCAGCGGTAGCGGGAGGGGGGCAGATACGCAGTATTTT; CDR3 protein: CASSGSGRGADTQYF
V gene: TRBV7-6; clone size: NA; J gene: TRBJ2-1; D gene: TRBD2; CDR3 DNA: TGTGCCAGCAGCGCGCGGACTAGCGGGAGGGTCAGCTCCTACAATGAGCAGTTCTTC; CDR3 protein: CASSARTSGRVSSYNEQFF
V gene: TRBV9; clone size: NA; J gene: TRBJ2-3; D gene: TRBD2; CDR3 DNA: TGTGCCAGCAGCGTACAAGGTAGCGGGGGGACAGATACGCAGTATTTT; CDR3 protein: CASSVQGSGGTDTQYF
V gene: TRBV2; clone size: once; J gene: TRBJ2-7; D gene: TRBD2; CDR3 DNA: TGTGCCAGCACCGATGGGCTAGCGGGAGTTCCGTACTTC; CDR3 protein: CASTDGLAGVPYF
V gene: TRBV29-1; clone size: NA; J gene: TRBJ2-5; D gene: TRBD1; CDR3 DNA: TGCAGCGTAGTTGGGACAGGCGGGACCCAGTACTTC; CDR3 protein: CSVVGTGGTQYF
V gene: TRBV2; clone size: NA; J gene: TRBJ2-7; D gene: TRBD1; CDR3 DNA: TGTGCCAGCAGTGAAGCGGACAGGGGGCCAGAGCAGTACTTC; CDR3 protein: CASSEADRGPEQYF
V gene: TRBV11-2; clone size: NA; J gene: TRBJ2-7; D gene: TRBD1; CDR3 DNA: TGTGCCAGCAGCGCCCCCGGGACAGGGGGCTACGAGCAGTACTTC; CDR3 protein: CASSAPGTGGYEQYF
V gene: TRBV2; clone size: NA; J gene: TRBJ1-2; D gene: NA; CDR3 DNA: TGTGCCAGTACGAACGTATACGGGGTCCGGGGTGGCTACACCTTC; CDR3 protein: CASTNVYGVRGGYTF
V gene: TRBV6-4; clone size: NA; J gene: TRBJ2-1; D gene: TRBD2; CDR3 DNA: TGTGCCAGCAGTGAACTAGCGGGGCCTTACAATGAGCAGTTCTTC; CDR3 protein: CASSELAGPYNEQFF
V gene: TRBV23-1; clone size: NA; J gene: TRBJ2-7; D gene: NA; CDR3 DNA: TGCGCCAGCAGTGGCGCGGTAAGGGACACTCACTACGAGCAGTACTTC; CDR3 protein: CASSGAVRDTHYEQYF
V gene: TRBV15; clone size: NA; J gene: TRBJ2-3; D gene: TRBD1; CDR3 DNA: TGTGCCACCAGCAGACTCGGGACAGGGAACACAGATACGCAGTATTTT; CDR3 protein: CATSRLGTGNTDTQYF
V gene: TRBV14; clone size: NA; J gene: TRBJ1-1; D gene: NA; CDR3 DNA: TGTGCCAGCAGCCAAGATCGGAACGGGTCTTGGGACACTGAAGCTTTCTTT; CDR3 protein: CASSQDRNGSWDTEAFF
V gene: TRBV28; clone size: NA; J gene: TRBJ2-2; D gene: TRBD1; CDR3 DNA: TGTGCCAGCAGTAGTGGGGACAGACGGTCCGGGGAGCTGTTTTTT; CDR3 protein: CASSSGDRRSGELFF
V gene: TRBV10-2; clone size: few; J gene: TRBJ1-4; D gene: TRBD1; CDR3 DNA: TGCGCCAGCAGCGTCACAGGGGTGAGGGAAAAACTGTTTTTT; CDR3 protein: CASSVTGVREKLFF
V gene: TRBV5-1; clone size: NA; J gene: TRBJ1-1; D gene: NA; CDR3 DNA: TGCGCCAGCAGCTTGGGGTCTGTAGGGGGCACTGAAGCTTTCTTT; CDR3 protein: CASSLGSVGGTEAFF
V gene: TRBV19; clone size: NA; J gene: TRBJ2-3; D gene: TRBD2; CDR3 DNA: TGTGCCAGTAGTGGTTGGTCTAGCGGGGGGATATCAGATACGCAGTATTTT; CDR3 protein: CASSGWSSGGISDTQYF
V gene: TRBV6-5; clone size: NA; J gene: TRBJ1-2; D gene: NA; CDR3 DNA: TGTGCCAGCAGTTACTCAAAACAGGGTAGTTATGGCTACACCTTC; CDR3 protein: CASSYSKQGSYGYTF
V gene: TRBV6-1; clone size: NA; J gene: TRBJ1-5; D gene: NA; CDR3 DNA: TGTGCCAGCAGTTCCCAGGGTGGGAATCAGCCCCAGCATTTT; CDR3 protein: CASSSQGGNQPQHF
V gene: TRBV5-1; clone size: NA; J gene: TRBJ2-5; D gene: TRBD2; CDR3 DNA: TGCGCCAGCAGCGGCACAATAGCGGGGGGGGTTCGTGAGACCCAGTACTTC; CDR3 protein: CASSGTIAGGVRETQYF
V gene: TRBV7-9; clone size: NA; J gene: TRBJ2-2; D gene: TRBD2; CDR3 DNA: TGTGCCATTACCGGACTAGCGGGAGTCCCTCACACCGGGGAGCTGTTTTTT; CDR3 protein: CAITGLAGVPHTGELFF
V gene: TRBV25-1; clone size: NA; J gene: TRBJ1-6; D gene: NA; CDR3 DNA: TGTGCCAGCAGTGAATATGGGGCCAGCTCCTATAATTCACCCCTCCACTTT; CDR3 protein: CASSEYGASSYNSPLHF
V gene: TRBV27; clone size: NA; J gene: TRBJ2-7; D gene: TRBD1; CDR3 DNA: TGTGCCAGCGCGACAGGGCCCTACGAGCAGTACTTC; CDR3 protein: CASATGPYEQYF
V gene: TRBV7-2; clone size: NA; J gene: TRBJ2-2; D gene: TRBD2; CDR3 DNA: TGTGCCAGCAGCTTTTGGGGGAGGGCCGCCGGGGAGCTGTTTTTT; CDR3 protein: CASSFWGRAAGELFF
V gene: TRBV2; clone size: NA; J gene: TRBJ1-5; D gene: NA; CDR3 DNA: TGTGCCAGCAGGGGTGAAGGGGCAGGGCAGCCCCAGCATTTT; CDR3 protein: CASRGEGAGQPQHF
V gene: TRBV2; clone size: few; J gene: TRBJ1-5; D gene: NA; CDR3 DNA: TGTGCCAGCAGTGACAGGACTGACCCCCAGCATTTT; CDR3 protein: CASSDRTDPQHF
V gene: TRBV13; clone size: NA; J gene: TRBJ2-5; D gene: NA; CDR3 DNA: TGTGCCAGCAGCTTTGGACAGAATAATCAAGAGACCCAGTACTTC; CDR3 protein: CASSFGQNNQETQYF
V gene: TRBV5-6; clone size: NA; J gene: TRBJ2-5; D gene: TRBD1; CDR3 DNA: TGTGCCAGCAGCTGGGACAGGGGGGAGACCCAGTACTTC; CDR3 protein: CASSWDRGETQYF
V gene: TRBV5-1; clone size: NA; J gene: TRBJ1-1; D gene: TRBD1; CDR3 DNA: TGCGCCAGCAGCTCGACAGGGGCGGTTGGAACTGAAGCTTTCTTT; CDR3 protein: CASSSTGAVGTEAFF
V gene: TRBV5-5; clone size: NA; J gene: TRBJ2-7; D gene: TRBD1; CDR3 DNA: TGTGCCAGCAGCTTGGGAGGGGGCAGCTCCTACGAGCAGTACTTC; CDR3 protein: CASSLGGGSSYEQYF
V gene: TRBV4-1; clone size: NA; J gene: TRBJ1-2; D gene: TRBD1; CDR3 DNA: TGCGCCAGCAGCCAAGTTGGGACAGGGTCGGGATGGGGCTACACCTTC; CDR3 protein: CASSQVGTGSGWGYTF
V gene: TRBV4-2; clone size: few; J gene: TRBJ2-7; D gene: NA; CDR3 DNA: TGTGCCAGCCGAGGGGGCGAGCAGTACTTC; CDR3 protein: CASRGGEQYF
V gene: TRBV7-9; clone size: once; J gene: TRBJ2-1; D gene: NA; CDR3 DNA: TGTGCCAGCAGCTTAGCGGGCCGAGAGGGTTCCTACAATGAGCAGTTCTTC; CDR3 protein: CASSLAGREGSYNEQFF
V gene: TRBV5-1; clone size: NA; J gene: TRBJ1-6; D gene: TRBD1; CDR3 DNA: TGCGCCAGCAGCTTGGGGACAGGAGGAAATTCACCCCTCCACTTT; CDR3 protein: CASSLGTGGNSPLHF
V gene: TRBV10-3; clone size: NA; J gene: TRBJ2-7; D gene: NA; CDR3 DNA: TGTGCCATCAGTGCTTCCTACGAGCAGTACTTC; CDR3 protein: CAISASYEQYF
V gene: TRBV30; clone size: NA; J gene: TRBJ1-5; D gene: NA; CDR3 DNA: TGTGCCTGGACAGGGGATAGCAATCAGCCCCAGCATTTT; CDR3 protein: CAWTGDSNQPQHF
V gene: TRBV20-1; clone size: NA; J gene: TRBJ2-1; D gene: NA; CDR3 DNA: TGCAGTGCTAGGGGCGGGATTGAGCAGTTCTTC; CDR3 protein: CSARGGIEQFF
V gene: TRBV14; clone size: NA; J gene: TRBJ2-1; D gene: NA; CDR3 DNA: TGTGCCAGCAGCCAGCCCGGGAGTTCCTACAATGAGCAGTTCTTC; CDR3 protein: CASSQPGSSYNEQFF
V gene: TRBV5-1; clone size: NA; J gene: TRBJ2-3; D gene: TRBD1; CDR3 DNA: TGCGCCAGCAGCAGAAGGACAGGGAACACAGATACGCAGTATTTT; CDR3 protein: CASSRRTGNTDTQYF
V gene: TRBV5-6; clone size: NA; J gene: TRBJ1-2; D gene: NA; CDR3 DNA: TGTGCCAGCAGCCCCGGGTTCGTCTATGGCTACACCTTC; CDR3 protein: CASSPGFVYGYTF
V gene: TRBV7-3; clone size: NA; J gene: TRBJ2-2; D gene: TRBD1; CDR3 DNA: TGTGCCAGCAGGCGAACGGAGACAGGGGTTTATGGCGGGGAGCTGTTTTTT; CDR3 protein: CASRRTETGVYGGELFF
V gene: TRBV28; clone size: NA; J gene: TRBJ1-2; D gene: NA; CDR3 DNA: TGTGCCAGCAGTTTTAGGGGTAGAGGAGTAATTTATGGCTACACCTTC; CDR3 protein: CASSFRGRGVIYGYTF
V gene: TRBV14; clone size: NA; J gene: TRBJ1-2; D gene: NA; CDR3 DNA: TGTGCCAGCAGCCAAGACGACGGGGACTATGGCTACACCTTC; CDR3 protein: CASSQDDGDYGYTF
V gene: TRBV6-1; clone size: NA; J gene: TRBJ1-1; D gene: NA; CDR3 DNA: TGTGCCAGCAGTGAAGGTCGGAGGCTTCAAGCTTTCTTT; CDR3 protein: CASSEGRRLQAFF
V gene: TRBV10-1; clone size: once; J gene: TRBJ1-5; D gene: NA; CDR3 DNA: TGCGCCAGCAGCAAATGCCGACAGGACTCCCTAAATCAGCCCCAGCATTTT; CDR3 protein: CASSKCRQDSLNQPQHF
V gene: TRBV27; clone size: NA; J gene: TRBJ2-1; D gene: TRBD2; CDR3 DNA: TGTGCCAGCATAGGCGGGAGCTCCTACAATGAGCAGTTCTTC; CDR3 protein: CASIGGSSYNEQFF
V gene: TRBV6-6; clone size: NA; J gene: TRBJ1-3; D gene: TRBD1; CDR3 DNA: TGTGCCAGCAGACTACAGGGGGACTCTGGAAACACCATATATTTT; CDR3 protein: CASRLQGDSGNTIYF
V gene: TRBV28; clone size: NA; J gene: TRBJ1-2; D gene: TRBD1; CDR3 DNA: TGTGCCAGCAGCCGAGACAGGGTATATGGCTACACCTTC; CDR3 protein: CASSRDRVYGYTF
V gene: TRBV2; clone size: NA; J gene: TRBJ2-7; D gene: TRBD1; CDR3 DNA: TGTGCCAGCAGCGACGGACAGGGGGCATGGGGCGAGCAGTACTTC; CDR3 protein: CASSDGQGAWGEQYF
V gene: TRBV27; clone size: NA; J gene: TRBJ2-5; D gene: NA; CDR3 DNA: TGTGCCAGCAGTTCAGGGGCGTTGATGTTAGAGACCCAGTACTTC; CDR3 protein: CASSSGALMLETQYF
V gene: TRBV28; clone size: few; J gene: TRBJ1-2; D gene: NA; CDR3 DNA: TGTGCCAGCTATCGGGGGGCTAACTATGGCTACACCTTC; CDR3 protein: CASYRGANYGYTF
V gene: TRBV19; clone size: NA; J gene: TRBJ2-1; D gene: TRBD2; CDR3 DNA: TGTGCCAGTAGTACGGGACTAGCGGGTTCAAATGAGCAGTTCTTC; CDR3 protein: CASSTGLAGSNEQFF